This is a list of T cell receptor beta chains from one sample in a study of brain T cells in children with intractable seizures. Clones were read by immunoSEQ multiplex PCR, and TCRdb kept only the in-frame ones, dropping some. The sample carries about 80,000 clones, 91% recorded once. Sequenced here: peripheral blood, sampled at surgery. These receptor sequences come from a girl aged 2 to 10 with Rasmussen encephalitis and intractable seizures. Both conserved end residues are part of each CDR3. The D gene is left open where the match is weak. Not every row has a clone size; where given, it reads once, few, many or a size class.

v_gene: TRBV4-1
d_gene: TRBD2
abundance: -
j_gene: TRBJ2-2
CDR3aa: CASSQVTLQGGTGELFF
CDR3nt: TGCGCCAGCAGCCAAGTTACTCTGCAGGGAGGGACCGGGGAGCTGTTTTTT

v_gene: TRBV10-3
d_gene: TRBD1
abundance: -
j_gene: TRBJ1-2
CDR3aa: CAISGDRAGGGYTF
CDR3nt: TGTGCCATCAGTGGAGACAGGGCCGGCGGTGGCTACACCTTC

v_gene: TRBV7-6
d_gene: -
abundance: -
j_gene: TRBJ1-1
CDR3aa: CASSKRGILNTEAFF
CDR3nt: TGTGCCAGCAGCAAAAGGGGGATCTTGAACACTGAAGCTTTCTTT

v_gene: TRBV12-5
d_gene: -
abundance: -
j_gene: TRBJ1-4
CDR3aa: CASGSGSGDEKLFF
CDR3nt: TGTGCTAGTGGTTCCGGGTCCGGGGATGAAAAACTGTTTTTT

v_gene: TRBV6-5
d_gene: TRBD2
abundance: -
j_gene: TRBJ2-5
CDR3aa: CASSSLGGSIGTQYF
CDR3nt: TGTGCCAGCAGTTCGTTGGGCGGGAGCATCGGGACCCAGTACTTC

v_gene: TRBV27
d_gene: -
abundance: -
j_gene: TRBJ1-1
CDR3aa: CASSLSGVMNTEAFF
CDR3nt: TGTGCCAGCAGTTTATCAGGCGTAATGAACACTGAAGCTTTCTTT

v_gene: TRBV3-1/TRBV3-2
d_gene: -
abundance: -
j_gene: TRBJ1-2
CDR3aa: CASSQVGGAWFGYTF
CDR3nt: TGTGCCAGCAGCCAAGTCGGGGGGGCCTGGTTTGGCTACACCTTC

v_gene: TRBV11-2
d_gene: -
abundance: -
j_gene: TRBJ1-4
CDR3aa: CASSLYGGGEKLFF
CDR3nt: TGTGCCAGCAGCTTATATGGCGGGGGAGAAAAACTGTTTTTT

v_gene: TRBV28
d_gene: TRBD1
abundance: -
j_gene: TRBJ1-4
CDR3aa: CASSADRVEKLFF
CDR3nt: TGTGCCAGCAGTGCTGACAGGGTTGAAAAACTGTTTTTT

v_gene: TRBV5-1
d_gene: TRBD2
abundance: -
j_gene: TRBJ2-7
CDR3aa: CASSLGGRAYEQYF
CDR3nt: TGCGCCAGCAGCTTAGGAGGGAGGGCCTACGAGCAGTACTTC

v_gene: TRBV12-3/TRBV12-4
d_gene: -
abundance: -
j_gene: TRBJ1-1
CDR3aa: CAVRQGRNTEAFF
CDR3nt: TGTGCCGTCCGTCAGGGGCGAAACACTGAAGCTTTCTTT

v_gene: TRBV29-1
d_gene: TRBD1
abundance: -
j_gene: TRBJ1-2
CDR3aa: CSVVPPGQGQGYTF
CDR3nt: TGCAGCGTCGTTCCCCCGGGACAGGGGCAAGGCTACACCTTC

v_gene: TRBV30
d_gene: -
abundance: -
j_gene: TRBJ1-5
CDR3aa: CAWSVFGGNQPQHF
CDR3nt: TGTGCCTGGAGTGTTTTCGGCGGAAATCAGCCCCAGCATTTT

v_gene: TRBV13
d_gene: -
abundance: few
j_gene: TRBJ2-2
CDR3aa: CASSLKGQAGELFF
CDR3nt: TGTGCCAGCAGCTTGAAGGGTCAGGCCGGGGAGCTGTTTTTT

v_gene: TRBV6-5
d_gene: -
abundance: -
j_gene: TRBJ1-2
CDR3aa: CATADRDTFYGYTF
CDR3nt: TGTGCCACCGCCGACCGGGACACATTCTATGGCTACACCTTC

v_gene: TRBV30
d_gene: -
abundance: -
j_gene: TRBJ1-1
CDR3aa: CAWSRDRDTEAFF
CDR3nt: TGTGCCTGGAGCAGGGATAGGGACACTGAAGCTTTCTTT

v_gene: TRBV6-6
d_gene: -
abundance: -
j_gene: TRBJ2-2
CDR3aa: CASTGTPNTGELFF
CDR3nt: TGTGCCAGCACCGGGACACCGAACACCGGGGAGCTGTTTTTT

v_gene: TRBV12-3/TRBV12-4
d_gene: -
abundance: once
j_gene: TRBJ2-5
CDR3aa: CASSFTRETQYF
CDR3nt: TGTGCCAGCAGTTTTACAAGGGAGACCCAGTACTTC

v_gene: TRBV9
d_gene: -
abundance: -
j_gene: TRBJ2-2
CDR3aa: CASSADFPGVGNTGELFF
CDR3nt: TGTGCCAGCAGCGCAGACTTTCCGGGGGTAGGAAACACCGGGGAGCTGTTTTTT

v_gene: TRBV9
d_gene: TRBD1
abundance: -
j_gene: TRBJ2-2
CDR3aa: CASRQGFGGELFF
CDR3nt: TGTGCCAGCAGACAGGGGTTCGGCGGGGAGCTGTTTTTT

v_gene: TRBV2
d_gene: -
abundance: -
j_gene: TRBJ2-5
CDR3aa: CASSEGVRPLTQYF
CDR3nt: TGTGCCAGCAGTGAAGGGGTGAGGCCTCTGACCCAGTACTTC